This is a list of T cell receptor beta chains from one sample in a study of regulatory T cells in long-lasting Graves disease. Each CDR3 protein gets one entry after TCRdb re-called the multiplex PCR reads with MiXCR. The table includes about 420,000 distinct CDR3 sequences, around 15% detected once. These sequences were also reported in another study, on T cells in Graves' hyperthyroidism and ophthalmopathy.

Specimen: peripheral blood mononuclear cells (PBMCs), collected at new diagnosis, from a patient treated with antithyroid drugs. These receptor sequences come from a woman under 30 with Graves disease. The CDR3 runs from the conserved cysteine through the conserved F or W. The order of the fields is clone size, V gene, D gene, CDR3 length, J gene, CDR3 protein, CDR3 DNA. A D gene is named only where the DNA matches it firmly. For some rows the clone size is stated as once, few or many, or as a class when expanded; others skip it.

clone_size: many
v_call: TRBV20-1
d_call: -
cdr3_length: 15
j_call: TRBJ2-1
cdr3_aa: CSARVRSQGYNEQFF
cdr3_nt: TGCAGTGCTAGGGTTAGATCCCAGGGGTACAATGAGCAGTTCTTC

clone_size: few
v_call: TRBV20-1
d_call: -
cdr3_length: 13
j_call: TRBJ2-7
cdr3_aa: CSALTSLSYEQYF
cdr3_nt: TGCAGTGCCTTGACATCCCTTTCCTACGAGCAGTACTTC

clone_size: -
v_call: TRBV7-9
d_call: -
cdr3_length: 14
j_call: TRBJ1-1
cdr3_aa: CASSLKERNTEAFF
cdr3_nt: TGTGCCAGCAGCTTAAAGGAGAGGAACACTGAAGCTTTCTTT

clone_size: many
v_call: TRBV12-3/TRBV12-4
d_call: TRBD1
cdr3_length: 15
j_call: TRBJ1-6
cdr3_aa: CASSLSGTGASPLHF
cdr3_nt: TGTGCCAGCAGTTTATCCGGGACAGGGGCTTCACCCCTCCACTTT

clone_size: -
v_call: TRBV20-1
d_call: -
cdr3_length: 14
j_call: TRBJ1-2
cdr3_aa: CSARNRQGPYGYAF
cdr3_nt: TGCAGTGCTAGGAACAGGCAGGGGCCCTATGGCTACGCCTTC

clone_size: many
v_call: TRBV2
d_call: -
cdr3_length: 15
j_call: TRBJ2-2
cdr3_aa: CASRTLTSFTGELFF
cdr3_nt: TGTGCCAGCAGGACACTTACTAGCTTCACCGGGGAGCTGTTTTTT

clone_size: many
v_call: TRBV6-1
d_call: TRBD2
cdr3_length: 14
j_call: TRBJ2-7
cdr3_aa: CASSDRGGLYEQYF
cdr3_nt: TGTGCCAGCAGTGATCGGGGAGGGCTCTACGAGCAGTACTTC

clone_size: -
v_call: TRBV30
d_call: TRBD1
cdr3_length: 15
j_call: TRBJ2-5
cdr3_aa: CAWSRTGAIQETQYF
cdr3_nt: TGTGCCTGGAGCCGGACAGGCGCGATCCAAGAGACCCAGTACTTC

clone_size: few
v_call: TRBV9
d_call: -
cdr3_length: 15
j_call: TRBJ2-3
cdr3_aa: CASSGRTLRTDTQYF
cdr3_nt: TGTGCCAGCAGCGGACGGACATTGCGCACAGATACGCAGTATTTT

clone_size: few
v_call: TRBV30
d_call: -
cdr3_length: 14
j_call: TRBJ2-3
cdr3_aa: CAWSGIGSGDTQYF
cdr3_nt: TGTGCCTGGAGTGGGATCGGGAGTGGAGATACGCAGTATTTT

clone_size: -
v_call: TRBV27
d_call: -
cdr3_length: 14
j_call: TRBJ2-5
cdr3_aa: CASSSRGGGETQYF
cdr3_nt: TGTGCCAGCTCCTCTCGAGGGGGAGGCGAGACCCAGTACTTC

clone_size: few
v_call: TRBV7-9
d_call: -
cdr3_length: 16
j_call: TRBJ2-3
cdr3_aa: CASSPADHSGTDTQYF
cdr3_nt: TGTGCCAGCAGCCCCGCGGATCATTCGGGCACAGATACGCAGTATTTT

clone_size: few
v_call: TRBV3-1
d_call: TRBD1
cdr3_length: 15
j_call: TRBJ1-2
cdr3_aa: CASSQVSGGLYGYTF
cdr3_nt: TGTGCCAGCAGCCAAGTCTCAGGGGGCCTCTATGGCTACACCTTC

clone_size: -
v_call: TRBV5-1
d_call: -
cdr3_length: 11
j_call: TRBJ2-1
cdr3_aa: CASNRNNEQFF
cdr3_nt: TGCGCCAGCAACCGGAACAATGAGCAGTTCTTC

clone_size: many
v_call: TRBV28
d_call: TRBD1
cdr3_length: 12
j_call: TRBJ2-5
cdr3_aa: CASSTGGETQYF
cdr3_nt: TGTGCCAGCAGTACAGGGGGCGAGACCCAGTACTTC

clone_size: many
v_call: TRBV30
d_call: -
cdr3_length: 14
j_call: TRBJ2-3
cdr3_aa: CAWSQGMSTDTQYF
cdr3_nt: TGTGCCTGGAGTCAGGGAATGAGCACAGATACGCAGTATTTT

clone_size: few
v_call: TRBV5-1
d_call: -
cdr3_length: 13
j_call: TRBJ2-7
cdr3_aa: CASGPSTIDEQYF
cdr3_nt: TGCGCCAGCGGTCCGTCGACCATCGACGAGCAGTACTTC

clone_size: few
v_call: TRBV7-9
d_call: TRBD1
cdr3_length: 16
j_call: TRBJ2-3
cdr3_aa: CASSPPWTGNPDTQYF
cdr3_nt: TGTGCCAGCAGCCCCCCCTGGACAGGGAATCCAGATACGCAGTATTTT

clone_size: -
v_call: TRBV27
d_call: TRBD1
cdr3_length: 15
j_call: TRBJ1-2
cdr3_aa: CASGIRATGNYGYTF
cdr3_nt: TGTGCCAGCGGGATCCGAGCGACAGGGAACTATGGCTACACCTTC

clone_size: -
v_call: TRBV4-1
d_call: TRBD2
cdr3_length: 17
j_call: TRBJ2-7
cdr3_aa: CASSQEGRSGGFYEQYF
cdr3_nt: TGCGCCAGCAGCCAAGAAGGTCGGAGCGGGGGTTTCTACGAGCAGTACTTC

clone_size: -
v_call: TRBV28
d_call: -
cdr3_length: 12
j_call: TRBJ1-1
cdr3_aa: CASRLTGNEAFF
cdr3_nt: TGTGCCAGCAGGCTCACAGGGAATGAAGCTTTCTTT

clone_size: few
v_call: TRBV27
d_call: -
cdr3_length: 17
j_call: TRBJ1-2
cdr3_aa: CASSDPRAGLKNYGYTF
cdr3_nt: TGTGCCAGCAGTGATCCTAGGGCAGGGTTGAAGAACTATGGCTACACCTTC

clone_size: few
v_call: TRBV6-1
d_call: -
cdr3_length: 12
j_call: TRBJ2-1
cdr3_aa: CASSQLVDEQFF
cdr3_nt: TGTGCCAGCAGTCAATTAGTGGATGAGCAGTTCTTC